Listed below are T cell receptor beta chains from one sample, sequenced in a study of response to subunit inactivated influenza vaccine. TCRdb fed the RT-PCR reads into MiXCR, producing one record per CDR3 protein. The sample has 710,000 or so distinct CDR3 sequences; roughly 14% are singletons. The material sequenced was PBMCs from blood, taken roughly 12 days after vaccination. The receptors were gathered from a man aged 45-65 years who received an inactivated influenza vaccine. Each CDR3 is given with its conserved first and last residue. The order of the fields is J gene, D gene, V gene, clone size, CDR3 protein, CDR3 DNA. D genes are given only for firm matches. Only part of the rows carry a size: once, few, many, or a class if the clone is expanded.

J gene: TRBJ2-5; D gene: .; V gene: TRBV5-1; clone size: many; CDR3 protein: CASSLGSGSGQETQYF; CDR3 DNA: TGCGCCAGCAGCTTGGGGAGCGGGTCCGGTCAAGAGACCCAGTACTTC
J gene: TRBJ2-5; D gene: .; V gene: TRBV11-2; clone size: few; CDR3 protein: CASSPSGFTETQYF; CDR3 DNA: TGTGCCAGCAGCCCCTCGGGGTTTACGGAGACCCAGTACTTC
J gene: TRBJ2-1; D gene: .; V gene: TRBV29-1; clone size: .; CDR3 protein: CSVGLGFSNEQFF; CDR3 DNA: TGCAGCGTGGGTTTAGGGTTTTCGAATGAGCAGTTCTTC
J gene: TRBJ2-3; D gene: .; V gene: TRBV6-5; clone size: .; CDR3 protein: CASSYGGGSQYF; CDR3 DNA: TGTGCCAGCAGTTACGGGGGGGGCTCGCAGTATTTT
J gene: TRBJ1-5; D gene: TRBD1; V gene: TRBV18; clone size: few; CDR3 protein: CASSPQTGGPFSNQPQHF; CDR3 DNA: TGTGCCAGCTCACCGCAAACAGGGGGCCCATTTAGCAATCAGCCCCAGCATTTT
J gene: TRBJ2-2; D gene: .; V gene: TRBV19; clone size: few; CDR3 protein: CASSANRRRSGELFF; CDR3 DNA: TGTGCCAGTAGTGCGAACAGGCGAAGGTCCGGGGAGCTGTTTTTT
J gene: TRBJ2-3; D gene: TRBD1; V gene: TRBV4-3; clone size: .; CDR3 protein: CASSQMWVRTGHTDTQYF; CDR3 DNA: TGCGCCAGCAGCCAAATGTGGGTCCGGACAGGACACACAGATACGCAGTATTTT
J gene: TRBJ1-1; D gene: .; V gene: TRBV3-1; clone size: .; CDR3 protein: CATTQNTYLEGRVNTEAFF; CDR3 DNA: TGTGCCACCACCCAAAACACCTACTTGGAGGGAAGGGTGAACACTGAAGCTTTCTTT
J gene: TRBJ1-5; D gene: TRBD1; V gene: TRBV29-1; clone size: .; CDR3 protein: CSTRSGGAEHF; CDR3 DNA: TGCAGCACCCGATCAGGGGGCGCTGAGCATTTT
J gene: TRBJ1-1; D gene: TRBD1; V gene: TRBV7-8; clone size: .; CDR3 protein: CASSVGQVAEAFF; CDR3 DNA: TGTGCCAGCAGCGTCGGACAGGTCGCTGAAGCTTTCTTT
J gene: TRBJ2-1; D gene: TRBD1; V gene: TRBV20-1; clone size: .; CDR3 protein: CSVPDAGQGNNEQFF; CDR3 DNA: TGCAGTGTACCCGATGCCGGACAGGGAAACAATGAGCAGTTCTTC
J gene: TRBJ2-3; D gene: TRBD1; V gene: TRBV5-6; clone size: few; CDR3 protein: CASSGIGTGGTDTQYF; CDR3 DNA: TGTGCCAGCAGCGGCATAGGGACAGGGGGCACAGATACGCAGTATTTT
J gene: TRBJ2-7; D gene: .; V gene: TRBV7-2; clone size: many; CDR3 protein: CASSLAQGLFYEQYF; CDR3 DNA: TGTGCCAGCAGCTTAGCGCAGGGGCTTTTCTACGAGCAGTACTTC
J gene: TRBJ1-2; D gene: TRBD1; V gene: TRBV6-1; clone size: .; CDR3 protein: CASSAGTGDGRWSGYTF; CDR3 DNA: TGTGCCAGCAGTGCAGGGACAGGGGATGGCCGTTGGAGTGGCTACACCTTC
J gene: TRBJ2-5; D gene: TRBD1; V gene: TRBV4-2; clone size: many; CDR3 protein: CASSQGTAVEETQYF; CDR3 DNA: TGTGCCAGCAGCCAGGGGACAGCAGTCGAAGAGACCCAGTACTTC
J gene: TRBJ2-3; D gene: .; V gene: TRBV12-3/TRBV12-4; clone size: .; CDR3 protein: CASSYLSLTDTQYF; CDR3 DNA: TGTGCCAGCAGCTATTTGTCTTTGACAGATACGCAGTATTTT
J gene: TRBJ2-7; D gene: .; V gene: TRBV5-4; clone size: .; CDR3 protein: CASTDGSPYEQYF; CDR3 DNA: TGTGCCAGCACGGACGGGTCGCCCTACGAGCAGTACTTC
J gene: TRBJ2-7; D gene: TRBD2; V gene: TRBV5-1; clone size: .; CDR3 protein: CASSAPPGLTEQYF; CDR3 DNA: TGCGCCAGCAGCGCCCCTCCGGGACTAACAGAGCAGTACTTC
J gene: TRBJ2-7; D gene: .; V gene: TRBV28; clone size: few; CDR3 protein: CASSRTALGGEQYF; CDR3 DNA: TGTGCCAGCAGTAGAACAGCCCTCGGTGGCGAGCAGTACTTC
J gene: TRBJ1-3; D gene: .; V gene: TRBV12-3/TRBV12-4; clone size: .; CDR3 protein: CASSLGPQGGNTIYF; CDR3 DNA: TGTGCCAGCAGTTTAGGGCCACAGGGTGGAAACACCATATATTTT
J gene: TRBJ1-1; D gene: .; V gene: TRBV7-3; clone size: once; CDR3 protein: CATGLDLSPAEAFF; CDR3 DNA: TGTGCCACCGGCTTAGACCTGTCTCCCGCTGAAGCTTTCTTT
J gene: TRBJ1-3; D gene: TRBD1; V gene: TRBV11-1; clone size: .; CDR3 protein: CASSLGRGQGIAGNTIYF; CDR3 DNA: TGTGCCAGCAGCTTAGGTCGCGGACAGGGGATCGCTGGAAACACCATATATTTT
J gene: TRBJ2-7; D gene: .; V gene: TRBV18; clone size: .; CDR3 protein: CASSPARGPPYEQYF; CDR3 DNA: TGTGCCAGCTCTCCTGCTCGAGGACCGCCCTACGAGCAGTACTTC
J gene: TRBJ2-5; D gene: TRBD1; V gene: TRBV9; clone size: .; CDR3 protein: CASSAGSGGLVETQYF; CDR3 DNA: TGTGCCAGCAGCGCCGGGTCAGGGGGCTTGGTGGAGACCCAGTACTTC
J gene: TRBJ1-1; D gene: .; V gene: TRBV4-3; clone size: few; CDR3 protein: CASSLARHTGSTEAFF; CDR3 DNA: TGCGCCAGCAGCCTTGCGAGACACACCGGGAGCACTGAAGCTTTCTTT
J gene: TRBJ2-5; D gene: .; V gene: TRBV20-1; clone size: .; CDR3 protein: CSARVGTTFQETQYF; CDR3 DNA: TGCAGTGCTAGGGTCGGGACAACGTTCCAAGAGACCCAGTACTTC
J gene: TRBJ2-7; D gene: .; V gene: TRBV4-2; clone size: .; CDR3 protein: CASSQDYRQTQPYEQYF; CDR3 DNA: TGTGCCAGCAGCCAAGATTACCGCCAGACGCAGCCCTACGAGCAGTACTTC
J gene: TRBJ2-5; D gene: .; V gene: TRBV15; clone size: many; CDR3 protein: CATSRDRFQETQYF; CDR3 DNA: TGTGCCACCAGCAGAGACAGGTTCCAAGAGACCCAGTACTTC
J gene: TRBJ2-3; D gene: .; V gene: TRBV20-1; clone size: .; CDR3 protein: CSAPGRAGRTDTQYF; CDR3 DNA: TGCAGTGCTCCTGGACGAGCAGGGCGCACAGATACGCAGTATTTT
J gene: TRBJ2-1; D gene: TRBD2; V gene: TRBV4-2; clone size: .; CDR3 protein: CASSFLAGGPNEQFF; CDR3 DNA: TGTGCCAGCAGCTTCTTAGCGGGAGGGCCAAATGAGCAGTTCTTC
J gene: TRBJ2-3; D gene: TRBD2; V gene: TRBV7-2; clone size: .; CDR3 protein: CASSRTTSGFDTQYF; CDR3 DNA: TGTGCCAGCAGCAGAACGACTAGCGGGTTTGATACGCAGTATTTT
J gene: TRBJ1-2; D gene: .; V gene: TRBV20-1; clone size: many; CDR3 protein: CSATPGGGGYGYTF; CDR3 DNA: TGCAGTGCTACCCCCGGGGGAGGGGGCTATGGCTACACCTTC
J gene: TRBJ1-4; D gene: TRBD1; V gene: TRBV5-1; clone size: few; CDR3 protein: CASSWTGTATNEKLFF; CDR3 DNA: TGCGCCAGCAGCTGGACAGGTACCGCAACTAATGAAAAACTGTTTTTT
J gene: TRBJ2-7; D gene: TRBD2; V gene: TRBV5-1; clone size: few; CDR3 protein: CASSFGGAGGSYEQYF; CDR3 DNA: TGCGCCAGCAGCTTCGGAGGGGCGGGAGGTTCATACGAGCAGTACTTC
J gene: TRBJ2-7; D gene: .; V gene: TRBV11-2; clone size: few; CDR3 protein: CASSLRTVPHEQYF; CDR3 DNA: TGTGCCAGCAGCCTACGGACAGTTCCCCACGAGCAGTACTTC
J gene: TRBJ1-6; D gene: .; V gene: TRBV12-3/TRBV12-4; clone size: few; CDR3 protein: CASSLGRLGYNSPLHF; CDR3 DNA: TGTGCCAGCAGTTTGGGGAGACTGGGTTATAATTCACCCCTCCACTTT
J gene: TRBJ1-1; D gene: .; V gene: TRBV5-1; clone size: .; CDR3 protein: CASSSGTKNTEAFF; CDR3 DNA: TGCGCCAGCAGCTCTGGCACAAAGAACACTGAAGCTTTCTTT
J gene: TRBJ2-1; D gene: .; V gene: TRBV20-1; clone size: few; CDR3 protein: CSARPFTNEQFF; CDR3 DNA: TGCAGTGCTAGACCCTTTACAAATGAGCAGTTCTTC
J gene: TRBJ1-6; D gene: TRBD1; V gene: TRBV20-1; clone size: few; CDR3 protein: CSARDGTAYNSPLHF; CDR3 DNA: TGCAGTGCTAGAGATGGGACAGCCTATAATTCACCCCTCCACTTT
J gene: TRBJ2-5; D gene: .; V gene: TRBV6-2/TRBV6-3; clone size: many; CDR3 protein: CASSYPADHLETQYF; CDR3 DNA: TGTGCCAGCAGTTACCCAGCGGACCATCTGGAGACCCAGTACTTC
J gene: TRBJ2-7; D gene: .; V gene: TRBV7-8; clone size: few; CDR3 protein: CASSTGSDRSYEQYF; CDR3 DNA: TGTGCCAGCAGCACGGGAAGTGACAGATCCTACGAGCAGTACTTC
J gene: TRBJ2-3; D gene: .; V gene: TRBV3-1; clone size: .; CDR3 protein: CASSLGGGGADTQYF; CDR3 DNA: TGTGCCAGCAGCCTCGGGGGAGGGGGGGCGGATACGCAGTATTTT
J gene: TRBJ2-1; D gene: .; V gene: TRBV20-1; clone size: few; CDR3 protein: CSALRGVRPYNEQFF; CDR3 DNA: TGCAGTGCCTTACGAGGGGTCAGGCCCTACAATGAGCAGTTCTTC
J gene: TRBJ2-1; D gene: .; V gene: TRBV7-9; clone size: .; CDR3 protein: CASSIYRDSSYKEQFF; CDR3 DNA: TGTGCCAGCAGTATTTACAGGGATTCTTCATACAAAGAGCAGTTCTTC
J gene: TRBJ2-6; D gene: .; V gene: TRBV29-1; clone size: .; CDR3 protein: CSVRTSGANVLTF; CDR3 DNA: TGCAGCGTCCGGACATCTGGGGCCAACGTCCTGACTTTC
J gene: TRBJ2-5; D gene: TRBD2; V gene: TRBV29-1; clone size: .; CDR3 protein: CSVTGLAGGSGETQYF; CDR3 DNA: TGCAGCGTTACGGGACTAGCGGGAGGGTCGGGGGAGACCCAGTACTTC
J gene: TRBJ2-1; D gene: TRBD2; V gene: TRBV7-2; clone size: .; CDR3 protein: CASSLGVAGYNEQFF; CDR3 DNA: TGTGCCAGCAGCTTAGGGGTAGCGGGGTACAATGAGCAGTTCTTC
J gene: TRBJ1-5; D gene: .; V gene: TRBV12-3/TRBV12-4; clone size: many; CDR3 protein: CASSFRQDNQPQHF; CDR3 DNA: TGTGCCAGCAGTTTTCGACAGGACAATCAGCCCCAGCATTTT
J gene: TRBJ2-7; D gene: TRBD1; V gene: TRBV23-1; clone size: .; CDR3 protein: CASSQSWTGPYEQYF; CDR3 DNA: TGCGCCAGCAGTCAATCGTGGACAGGCCCGTACGAGCAGTACTTC